This T cell receptor (beta chain) was captured in a study of shared clonotypes between healthy human individuals. Germline V gives CDR1 SGDLS, CDR2 YYNGEE. The CDR3 length is 13 residues. V was shortened by 3 bases and J by 0 bases, with 6 bases between the two germline ends. Method: immunoSEQ multiplex PCR; TCRdb's copy keeps in-frame clones and lacks some. Of about half a million clones detected, over 75% appear once; the ten largest clones hold over 9.5%. Sample: PBMCs. The chain uses TRBV9 and TRBJ1-1; D is uncertain. This receptor was taken from a woman in her forties in good health. Some clones in this sample may be carry-over from other donors' samples. Here the CDR3 DNA reads TGTGCCAGCAGCGCCGCAGTGAACACTGAAGCTTTCTTT. Translated, it gives CASSAAVNTEAFF.